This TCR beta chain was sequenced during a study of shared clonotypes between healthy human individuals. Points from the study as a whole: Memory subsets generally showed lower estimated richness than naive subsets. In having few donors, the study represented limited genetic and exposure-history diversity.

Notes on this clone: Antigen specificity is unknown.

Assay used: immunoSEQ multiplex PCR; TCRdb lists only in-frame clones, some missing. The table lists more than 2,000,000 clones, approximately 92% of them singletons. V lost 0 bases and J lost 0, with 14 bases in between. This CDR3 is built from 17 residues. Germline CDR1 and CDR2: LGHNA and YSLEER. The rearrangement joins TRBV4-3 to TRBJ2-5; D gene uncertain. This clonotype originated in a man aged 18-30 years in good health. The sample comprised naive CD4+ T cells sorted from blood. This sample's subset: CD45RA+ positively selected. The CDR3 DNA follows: TGCGCCAGCAGCCAAGAGTGGGCTTCCCAGTACCAAGAGACCCAGTACTTC. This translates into CASSQEWASQYQETQYF.